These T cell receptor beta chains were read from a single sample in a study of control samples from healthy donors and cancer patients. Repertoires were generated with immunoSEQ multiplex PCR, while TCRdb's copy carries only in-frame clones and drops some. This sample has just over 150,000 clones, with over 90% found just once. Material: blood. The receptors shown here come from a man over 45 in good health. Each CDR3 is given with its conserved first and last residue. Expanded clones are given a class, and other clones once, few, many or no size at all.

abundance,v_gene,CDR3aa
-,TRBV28,CASSFPGGSNQPQHF
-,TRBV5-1,CASSPTGGGTGELFF
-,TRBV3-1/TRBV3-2,CASSRPPPGTVTPQTQYF
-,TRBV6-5,CASRSGTSGPNEQFF
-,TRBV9,CASSVALLAGGPNEQFF
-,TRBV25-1,CASSARQRGGKTQYF
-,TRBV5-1,CASRSGSRELFF
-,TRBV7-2,CASSLGVAYEQYF
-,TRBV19,CASSIVGQIIYEQYF
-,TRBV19,CASSRTSGNYNEQFF
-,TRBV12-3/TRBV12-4,CASRGIQNQPQHF
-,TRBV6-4,CASSESGGNQPQHF
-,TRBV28,CASSRGGHQNTEAFF
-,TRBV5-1,CASSLAAGPYNEQFF
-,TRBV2,CASSGDVGDYEQYF
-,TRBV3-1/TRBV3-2,CASSQGKATRAREVGELFF
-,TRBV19,CASRGGVGGAQHF
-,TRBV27,CASSLGGPNYGYTF
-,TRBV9,CASSARTSGSKNEQYF
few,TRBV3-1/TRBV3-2,CASSQGVISNQPQHF
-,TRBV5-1,CASSLAGDLSNEQFF
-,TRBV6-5,CASSSGQGIMNTEAFF
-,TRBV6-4,CASSSGLGEKLFF
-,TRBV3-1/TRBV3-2,CASSSIAGGPYEQYF
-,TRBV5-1,CASSREMNTEAFF
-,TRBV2,CASSVSGKKADTQYF
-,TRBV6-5,CASTLGQMNTEAFF
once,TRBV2,CASRPTNEKLFF
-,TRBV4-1,CASRPLTGTGNTDTQYF
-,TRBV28,CASSLGGHQPQHF
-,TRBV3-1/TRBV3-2,CASSTGGGSETQYF
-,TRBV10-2,CASSASNYGYTF
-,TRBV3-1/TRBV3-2,CASSPSGSYNEQFF
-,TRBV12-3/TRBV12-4,CASSFYGTQPQHF
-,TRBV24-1,CATSAGQGGYGYTF
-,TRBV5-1,CASMPQGTNTEAFF
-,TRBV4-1,CASSQDNTGTSGRTYNEQFF
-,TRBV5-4,CASSRGTSATNEKLFF
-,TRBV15,CATSRESGMSTDTQYF
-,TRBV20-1,CSASSRGGAQYF
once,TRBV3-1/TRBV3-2,CASSHRPGALEEQYF
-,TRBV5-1,CASRRDESSYNEQFF
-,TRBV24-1,CATSGPGQNSYEQYF
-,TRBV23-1,CASSRSRGTDTQYF
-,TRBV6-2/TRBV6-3,CASSQGRSGYEQYF
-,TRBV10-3,CAISPGQGAGELFF
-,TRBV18,CASSPRGHEQFF
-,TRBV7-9,CASTRGASGFQETQYF
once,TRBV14,CASSQEVTGGAGANVLTF